The rows below give T cell receptor beta chains drawn from one sample of a study of T cell repertoires in cytomegalovirus infection. No antigen is known for these receptors. TCRdb fed the reads into MiXCR, producing one record per CDR3 protein. Of approximately 110,000 distinct CDR3 sequences listed, around 32% are singletons. The material sequenced was CD8+ T cells from cultured PBMCs, taken from culture after CMV antigen stimulation. The receptors come from a human donor in good health (CMV status not recorded). Some clones in this sample may be carry-over from other donors' samples. Both conserved end residues are part of each CDR3. Each record gives: J gene, D gene, V gene, clone size, CDR3 protein, CDR3 DNA. D genes are given only for firm matches. Clone size, where shown, is once, few, many, or a class for clones that have expanded.

J gene: TRBJ1-2; D gene: -; V gene: TRBV12-3/TRBV12-4; clone size: few; CDR3 protein: CASSEGLVYGYTF; CDR3 DNA: TGTGCCAGCAGCGAAGGACTGGTCTATGGCTACACCTTC
J gene: TRBJ1-1; D gene: -; V gene: TRBV7-2; clone size: -; CDR3 protein: CASSPFHGGPDEAFF; CDR3 DNA: TGTGCCAGCAGCCCGTTTCATGGGGGGCCGGATGAAGCTTTCTTT
J gene: TRBJ2-5; D gene: -; V gene: TRBV12-3/TRBV12-4; clone size: once; CDR3 protein: CASSPTGGPYQETQYF; CDR3 DNA: TGTGCCAGCAGTCCCACCGGCGGTCCGTACCAAGAGACCCAGTACTTC
J gene: TRBJ1-1; D gene: TRBD1; V gene: TRBV7-6; clone size: -; CDR3 protein: CASSLEQGAPLTEAFF; CDR3 DNA: TGTGCCAGCAGCTTAGAACAGGGGGCCCCTCTTACTGAAGCTTTCTTT
J gene: TRBJ1-2; D gene: -; V gene: TRBV27; clone size: once; CDR3 protein: CASSSTGPGGYGYTF; CDR3 DNA: TGTGCCAGCAGTTCCACAGGGCCGGGGGGGTATGGCTACACCTTC
J gene: TRBJ2-7; D gene: TRBD1; V gene: TRBV19; clone size: -; CDR3 protein: CASSPTRDRGLYEQYF; CDR3 DNA: TGTGCCAGTAGCCCGACCAGGGACAGGGGGCTCTACGAGCAGTACTTC
J gene: TRBJ2-7; D gene: TRBD1; V gene: TRBV28; clone size: many; CDR3 protein: CASSADARTGGSYEQYF; CDR3 DNA: TGTGCCAGCAGTGCCGACGCCCGGACAGGGGGCAGCTACGAGCAGTACTTC
J gene: TRBJ2-1; D gene: TRBD1; V gene: TRBV27; clone size: -; CDR3 protein: CASSLGQGGYNEQFF; CDR3 DNA: TGTGCCAGCAGTCTAGGACAGGGAGGCTACAATGAGCAGTTCTTC
J gene: TRBJ1-1; D gene: -; V gene: TRBV7-3; clone size: -; CDR3 protein: CASSPRGNTEAFF; CDR3 DNA: TGTGCCAGCAGCCCGAGGGGGAACACTGAAGCTTTCTTT
J gene: TRBJ1-1; D gene: -; V gene: TRBV7-9; clone size: many; CDR3 protein: CATRVTEAFF; CDR3 DNA: TGTGCCACCCGGGTCACTGAAGCTTTCTTT
J gene: TRBJ2-5; D gene: TRBD2; V gene: TRBV5-3; clone size: once; CDR3 protein: CASSLLGTSERETQYF; CDR3 DNA: TGTGCCAGCAGCTTGCTCGGGACTAGCGAAAGAGAGACCCAGTACTTC
J gene: TRBJ2-4; D gene: -; V gene: TRBV5-6; clone size: many; CDR3 protein: CASSFGSQLAKNIQYF; CDR3 DNA: TGTGCCAGCAGCTTTGGGTCGCAGCTAGCCAAAAACATTCAGTACTTC
J gene: TRBJ2-5; D gene: TRBD2; V gene: TRBV9; clone size: -; CDR3 protein: CASSPIAGLAEETQYF; CDR3 DNA: TGTGCCAGCAGCCCAATCGCGGGACTAGCGGAAGAGACCCAGTACTTC
J gene: TRBJ2-7; D gene: -; V gene: TRBV11-2; clone size: -; CDR3 protein: CASSLARTEPYYEQYF; CDR3 DNA: TGTGCCAGCAGCTTAGCCAGGACTGAACCTTACTACGAGCAGTACTTC
J gene: TRBJ2-5; D gene: -; V gene: TRBV2; clone size: few; CDR3 protein: CASSKRPRNQETQYF; CDR3 DNA: TGTGCCAGCAGTAAAAGGCCAAGGAACCAAGAGACCCAGTACTTC
J gene: TRBJ2-1; D gene: TRBD1; V gene: TRBV4-1; clone size: -; CDR3 protein: CASSQGTGVNEQFF; CDR3 DNA: TGCGCCAGCAGCCAAGGGACAGGGGTCAATGAGCAGTTCTTC
J gene: TRBJ2-7; D gene: TRBD1; V gene: TRBV5-1; clone size: few; CDR3 protein: CASTSGTGAYEQYF; CDR3 DNA: TGCGCCAGCACCTCCGGGACAGGGGCCTACGAGCAGTACTTC
J gene: TRBJ2-3; D gene: TRBD1; V gene: TRBV12-3/TRBV12-4; clone size: -; CDR3 protein: CASSSTGVTDTQYF; CDR3 DNA: TGTGCCAGCAGTTCGACAGGGGTGACAGATACGCAGTATTTT
J gene: TRBJ2-5; D gene: -; V gene: TRBV6-6; clone size: -; CDR3 protein: CASSYGASRKETQYF; CDR3 DNA: TGTGCCAGCAGTTACGGCGCGTCTAGGAAAGAGACCCAGTACTTC
J gene: TRBJ2-7; D gene: -; V gene: TRBV20-1; clone size: -; CDR3 protein: CSARGGTYYEQYF; CDR3 DNA: TGCAGTGCTAGAGGCGGGACTTACTACGAGCAGTACTTC